Shown below are 10 T cell receptor beta chains from a single sample sequenced in a study of regulatory T cells in long-lasting Graves disease. Time point given: newly diagnosed GD, antithyroid drugs for less than 3 months. TCR sequences were obtained from RNA taken from PBMCs. Investigators prepared the TCR beta libraries by applying iRepertoire HTBI primers and Arm-PCR of CDR3 regions. One entry per CDR3 protein results from TCRdb running MiXCR on the multiplex PCR reads. The sample contains 400,000 to 500,000 distinct CDR3 sequences, approximately 16% of which appear only once. This sample also belongs to another study, concerning T cells in Graves' hyperthyroidism and ophthalmopathy.

The sample in question was peripheral blood mononuclear cells (PBMCs), obtained at new diagnosis, from a patient treated with antithyroid drugs. The source is a woman under 30 with Graves disease.

This clonotype has at least ten counts. This sequence joins TRBV3-1 and TRBJ1-6; no clear D. Trimming removed 0 bases at V and 6 bases at J, with 6 bases between. Germline CDR1 is LGHDT and CDR2 is YNNKEL (reference sequence). CDR3 length: 14 amino acids. The CDR3 bases are TGTGCCAGCAGCCAAGATTGGGGTAATTCACCCCTCCACTTT. This sequence encodes CASSQDWGNSPLHF. Complete variable domain (other parts from reference TRBV3-1 and TRBJ1-6): DTAVSQTPKYLVTQMGNDKSIKCEQNLGHDTMYWYKQDSKKFLKIMFSYNNKELIINETVPNRFSPKSPDKAHLNLHINSLELGDSAVYFCASSQDWGNSPLHFGNGTRLTVT.

About this clonotype: A much larger clonotype is one base distant, so this may be a read error. The chain couples TRBV7-2 to TRBJ2-5, with 9 positions matching TRBD1. CDR1 and CDR2 from the germline V gene are SGHTA and FQGNSA. The CDR3 loop spans 15 amino acids. The trim removed 5 bases at V and 7 bases at J, leaving 11 bases unmatched. This CDR3 reads CASSKRTGVTGTQYF. The DNA of the CDR3 is TGTGCCAGCAGCAAGAGGACAGGGGTTACGGGGACCCAGTACTTC.

The sample holds a few counts of this clonotype. This chain connects TRBV7-3 to TRBJ2-1; 10 bases are shared with TRBD2. CDR1 is SGHTA, CDR2 FQGTGA, per germline. This CDR3 is 18 amino acids long. With V trimmed by 2 bases and J by 0 bases, 7 bases remained unmatched. CDR3 in DNA: TGTGCCAGCAGCTTACTCCCTGGGACTAGCGTCTCCTACAATGAGCAGTTCTTC. Translating it yields CASSLLPGTSVSYNEQFF.

This clonotype was recorded many times. The genes are TRBV6-5 and TRBJ1-2, with 7 positions matching TRBD1. V dropped 2 bases and J dropped 5; count of bases not matched to a gene: 8. The length of the CDR3 is 15 residues. Germline CDR1 MNHEY, CDR2 SVGAGI. The CDR3 spells CASSYRGTASYGYTF. CDR3 nucleotides: TGTGCCAGCAGTTACCGTGGGACAGCTTCTTATGGCTACACCTTC.

CDR3 in amino acids: CATSEGGGYTF. CDR3 bases: TGTGCCACCAGTGAGGGGGGTGGCTACACCTTC. The chain has TRBV24-1 and TRBJ1-2; TRBD1 is a possible D gene (5 bases). The V and J ends lost 4 bases and 7 bases respectively, with 6 bases between them. Per germline, CDR1 KGHDR and CDR2 SFDVKD. The CDR3 is made up of 11 amino acids.

Many counts were recorded for this clonotype. This chain joins TRBV7-9 and TRBJ1-1; D is perhaps TRBD1 (6 bases). V gave up 3 bases and J gave up 0 bases, with 20 bases separating them. CDR3 length: 18 residues. Germline V CDR1 and CDR2: SEHNR, FQNEAQ (reference sequence). The CDR3: CASSFSTRGRGMNTEAFF. In DNA, the CDR3 is TGTGCCAGCAGCTTCTCCACCAGGGGCAGGGGCATGAACACTGAAGCTTTCTTT.

The table lists this clonotype with many counts. The CDR3 sequence is CASSPSPSYNEQFF. In nucleotides, the CDR3 is TGTGCCAGCTCACCCTCTCCCTCCTACAATGAGCAGTTCTTC. V is TRBV18 and J is TRBJ2-1; D is undetermined. The V gene's germline CDR1 is KGHSH and CDR2 LQKENI. CDR3 size: 14 residues. V gave up 3 bases and J gave up 0 bases, with 6 bases separating them.

There are a few counts of this clonotype. V usage is TRBV6-2 or TRBV6-3 and J usage is TRBJ2-3; D is possibly TRBD1 or TRBD2 (6 bases each). Germline V gene data show CDR1 as MNHEY and CDR2 as SVGEGT. This CDR3 contains 12 residues. V lost 7 bases and J 5 bases, leaving 10 bases between the germline ends. CDR3 amino acids: CASNRDLDTQYF. CDR3 coding DNA: TGTGCCAGCAACAGGGACTTAGATACGCAGTATTTT.

The table lists this clonotype with many counts. The chain is built from TRBV29-1 and TRBJ2-7, with a tentative D call TRBD1 (6 bases). V lost 3 bases to trimming and J lost 5 bases, with 11 bases between them. Germline V gives CDR1 SQVTM, CDR2 ANQGSEA. This CDR3 is built from 12 residues. The CDR3 reads CSVDQGNHEQYF. CDR3 bases: TGCAGCGTTGACCAGGGGAACCACGAGCAGTACTTC.

The V and J genes are TRBV7-9 and TRBJ2-3, with D possibly being TRBD2 (5 bases). This CDR3 spans 16 amino acids. Trimming removed 5 bases at V and 2 bases at J, with 17 bases between. CDR1 is SEHNR and CDR2 is FQNEAQ in the germline V gene (reference sequence). The CDR3 bases are TGTGCCAGCAGCCCCTACCGGGAAAGACCCACAGATACGCAGTATTTT. Translated: CASSPYRERPTDTQYF.